This TCR beta chain was captured in a study of blood T cell repertoires in COVID-19. The V segment lost 3 bases and the J segment 3 bases; nucleotides outside the gene matches: 10. Germline loops: CDR1 SGHNT, CDR2 YYREEE (reference sequence). This CDR3 has 17 residues. Original processing notes: Amplification with reference gene primers provided the estimates of nucleated cell counts. Assay: immunoSEQ multiplex PCR; the TCRdb copy retains only in-frame clones and omits some. D and trimming come from the DNA, and the V and J calls and clone size come from that table. Of under 250,000 clones listed, 84% are singletons.

The receptor's source is a man in his fifties or sixties with acute or convalescent COVID-19. The sequenced material came from peripheral blood. V usage is TRBV5-4 and J usage is TRBJ1-4, with 8 bases aligning to TRBD1. The CDR3 loop is CASSSGTGRGSNEKLFF. In DNA form, the CDR3 reads TGTGCCAGCAGCTCCGGGACAGGAAGGGGGTCTAATGAAAAACTGTTTTTT.